This T cell receptor (beta chain) was sequenced during a study of CD8+ T cells in alopecia areata. Across the study: For 6 to 18 months, tofacitinib was taken, and 6 months off drug followed.

Points from the study as a whole: Throughout tofacitinib, many expanded lesional clones continued to persist in scalp and blood. Scalp clonality, together with expanded CD8+ clones among the top 100, fell significantly with tofacitinib.

cDNA serving as the sequencing template came from extracted, reverse transcribed RNA. TCRdb's copy holds only in-frame clones and misses some; the assay was immunoSEQ multiplex PCR. This sample has hundreds of thousands of clones; roughly 64% occur once, and the top ten carry under 2%. A note on this clone: Its antigen is undetermined.

Per germline, CDR1 SGHTA and CDR2 FQGNSA. CDR3 length: 14 amino acids. Trimming at V came to 5 bases and at J to 5 bases, leaving 7 bases not matched to a gene. Treatment in this sample: oral pan-JAK inhibitor, 5-10 mg twice daily. The clonotype was recovered from a human donor with alopecia areata. The sequencing here drew on CD4+ T cells sorted from blood, taken at week 24, from a patient treated with tofacitinib. The chain joins TRBV7-2 to TRBJ2-7; 9 nucleotides align to TRBD2. The CDR3 bases are TGTGCCAGCAGCCTTGAGCGGGGGGCCGACGAGCAGTACTTC. Its protein product is CASSLERGADEQYF. Complete variable domain (other parts from reference TRBV7-2 and TRBJ2-7): GAGVSQSPSNKVTEKGKDVELRCDPISGHTALYWYRQSLGQGLEFLIYFQGNSAPDKSGLPSDRFSAERTGGSVSTLTIQRTQQEDSAVYLCASSLERGADEQYFGPGTRLTVT.